These 5 T cell receptor beta chains originate from one sample sequenced in a study of T cells after posttransplantation cyclophosphamide. Generated by immunoSEQ multiplex PCR, the TCRdb table keeps only in-frame clones and is missing some. Sampling found 40,000 to 60,000 clones, none seen once. The material sequenced was PBMCs. Source of these receptors: a man aged 35-49 years in good health, CMV-negative, and a related stem cell transplant donor.

This clone was detected many times. The chain recombines TRBV11-1 with TRBJ2-6; D is unclear. Germline V gives CDR1 SGHAT, CDR2 FQDESV (reference sequence). Trimming removed 5 bases at V and 1 base at J, with 6 bases between. The length of the CDR3 is 14 residues. CDR3 loop: CASSQRSGANVLTF. The CDR3 bases are TGTGCCAGCAGCCAGAGGTCTGGGGCCAACGTCCTGACTTTC.

This clone was found many times. The rearrangement uses TRBV11-2 and TRBJ2-3; 7 bases fit TRBD2. The CDR3 contains 15 residues. V was pared by 1 base and J by 3 bases, with 4 bases of the junction left unmatched. CDR1 and CDR2 from the germline V gene are SGHAT and FQNNGV. CDR3 in amino acids: CASSLGLGGTDTQYF. For the CDR3, the DNA is TGTGCCAGCAGCTTAGGCCTCGGGGGGACAGATACGCAGTATTTT.

This clone has at least ten counts. The chain combines TRBV7-9 with TRBJ2-2; the D gene is possibly TRBD1 (5 bases). The length of the CDR3 is 13 residues. V dropped 6 bases and J dropped 6 bases, with 11 bases sitting between them. CDR1 and CDR2 from the germline V gene are SEHNR and FQNEAQ (reference sequence). In nucleotides, the CDR3 is TGTGCCAGCAGTCCAACAGGAGCCGGGGAGCTGTTTTTT. Translated, it gives CASSPTGAGELFF.

The sample holds a few counts of this clone. This chain uses TRBV18 with TRBJ2-5, with 9 bases matching TRBD1. Losses at the gene ends were 2 bases for V and 11 bases for J; bases not matched to a gene: 9. CDR1 and CDR2 from the germline V gene are KGHSH and LQKENI. The length of the CDR3 is 14 residues. CDR3 bases: TGTGCCAGCTCACCAGGGACAGGGAGCTTGGAGCAGTACTTC. Translated, it gives CASSPGTGSLEQYF. Together with reference TRBV18 and TRBJ2-5, the CDR3 gives the full variable domain: NAGVMQNPRHLVRRRGQEARLRCSPMKGHSHVYWYRQLPEEGLKFMVYLQKENIIDESGMPKERFSAEFPKEGPSILRIQQVVRGDSAAYFCASSPGTGSLEQYFGPGTRLLVL.

The chain joins TRBV6-1 to TRBJ2-7; 8 bases map to TRBD1. CDR1 MNHNS and CDR2 SASEGT come from the germline V gene. V was clipped by 5 bases and J by 1 base; unmatched bases: 7. CDR3 size: 15 residues. CDR3 sequence (DNA): TGTGCCAGCAGTTCGGACAGGGTGGTGTCCTACGAGCAGTACTTC. Translated: CASSSDRVVSYEQYF.